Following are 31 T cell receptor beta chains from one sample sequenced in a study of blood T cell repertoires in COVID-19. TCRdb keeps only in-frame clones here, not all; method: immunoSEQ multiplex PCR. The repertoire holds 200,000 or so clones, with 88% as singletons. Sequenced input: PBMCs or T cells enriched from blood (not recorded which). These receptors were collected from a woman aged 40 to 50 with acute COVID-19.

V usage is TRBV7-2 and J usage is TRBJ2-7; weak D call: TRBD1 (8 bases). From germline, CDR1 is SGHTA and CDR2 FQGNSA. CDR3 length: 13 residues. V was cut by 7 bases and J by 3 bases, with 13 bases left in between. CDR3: CASNRGGFYEQYF. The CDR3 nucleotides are TGTGCCAGCAACAGGGGGGGCTTCTACGAGCAGTACTTC.

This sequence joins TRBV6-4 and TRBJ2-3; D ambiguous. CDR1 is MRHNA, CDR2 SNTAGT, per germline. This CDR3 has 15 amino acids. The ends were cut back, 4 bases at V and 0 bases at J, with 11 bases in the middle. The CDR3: CASSVELSSTDTQYF. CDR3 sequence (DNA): TGTGCCAGCAGTGTTGAGTTGTCTAGCACAGATACGCAGTATTTT.

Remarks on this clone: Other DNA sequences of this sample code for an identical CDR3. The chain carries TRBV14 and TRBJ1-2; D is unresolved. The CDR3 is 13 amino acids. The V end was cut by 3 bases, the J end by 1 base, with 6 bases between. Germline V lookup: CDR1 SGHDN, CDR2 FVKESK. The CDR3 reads CASSQALNYGYTF. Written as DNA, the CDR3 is TGTGCCAGCAGCCAGGCCCTTAACTATGGCTACACCTTC.

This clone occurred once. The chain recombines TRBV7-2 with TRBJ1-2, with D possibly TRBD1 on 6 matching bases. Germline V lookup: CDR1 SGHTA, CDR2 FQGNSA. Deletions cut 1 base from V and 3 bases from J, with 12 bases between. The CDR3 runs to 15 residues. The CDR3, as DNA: TGTGCCAGCAGCTTAGTGTATCGGACAGACTATGGCTACACCTTC. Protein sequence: CASSLVYRTDYGYTF.

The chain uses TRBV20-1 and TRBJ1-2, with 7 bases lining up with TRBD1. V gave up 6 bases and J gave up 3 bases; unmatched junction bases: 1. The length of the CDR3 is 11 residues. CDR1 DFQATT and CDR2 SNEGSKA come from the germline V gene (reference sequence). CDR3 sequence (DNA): TGCAGTGCCGGACAGGACTATGGCTACACCTTC. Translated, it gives CSAGQDYGYTF.

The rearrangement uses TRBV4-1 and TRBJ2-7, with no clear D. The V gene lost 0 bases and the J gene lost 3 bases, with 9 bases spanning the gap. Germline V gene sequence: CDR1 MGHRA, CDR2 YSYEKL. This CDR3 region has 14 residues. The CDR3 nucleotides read TGCGCCAGCAGCCAAGAGTCTCTTTTCTACGAGCAGTACTTC. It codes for CASSQESLFYEQYF.

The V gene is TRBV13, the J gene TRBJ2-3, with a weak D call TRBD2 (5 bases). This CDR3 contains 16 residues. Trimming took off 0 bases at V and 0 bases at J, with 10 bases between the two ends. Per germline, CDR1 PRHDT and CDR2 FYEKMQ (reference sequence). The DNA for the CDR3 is TGTGCCAGCAGCTTAGGGGGGAGCGCTAGCACAGATACGCAGTATTTT. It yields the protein CASSLGGSASTDTQYF.

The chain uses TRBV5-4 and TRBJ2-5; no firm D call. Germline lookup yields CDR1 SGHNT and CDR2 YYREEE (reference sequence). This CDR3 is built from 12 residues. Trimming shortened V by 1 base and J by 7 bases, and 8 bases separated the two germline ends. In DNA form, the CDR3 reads TGTGCCAGCAGCTTGTCCGTCGGGACCCAGTACTTC. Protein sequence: CASSLSVGTQYF.

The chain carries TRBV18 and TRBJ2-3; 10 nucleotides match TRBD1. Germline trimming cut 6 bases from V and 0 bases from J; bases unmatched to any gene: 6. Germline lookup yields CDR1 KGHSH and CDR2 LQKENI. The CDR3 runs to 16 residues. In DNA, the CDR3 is TGTGCCAGCTCTCAAGGACAGGGGGGGAGCACAGATACGCAGTATTTT. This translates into CASSQGQGGSTDTQYF.

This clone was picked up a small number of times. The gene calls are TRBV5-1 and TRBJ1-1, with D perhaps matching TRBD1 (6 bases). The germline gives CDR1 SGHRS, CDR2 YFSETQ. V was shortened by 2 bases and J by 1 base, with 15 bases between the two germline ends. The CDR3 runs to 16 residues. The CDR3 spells CASSFAVRGKNTEAFF. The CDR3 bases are TGCGCCAGCAGCTTCGCTGTCAGGGGTAAGAACACTGAAGCTTTCTTT.

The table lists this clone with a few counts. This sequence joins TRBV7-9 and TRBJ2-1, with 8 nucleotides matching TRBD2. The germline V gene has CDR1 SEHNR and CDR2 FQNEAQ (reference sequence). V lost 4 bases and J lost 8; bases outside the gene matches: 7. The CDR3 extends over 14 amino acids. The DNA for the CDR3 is TGTGCCAGCAGCTCCCGAGCGGGGGAGCATGAGCAGTTCTTC. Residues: CASSSRAGEHEQFF. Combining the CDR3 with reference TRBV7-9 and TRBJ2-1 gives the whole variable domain DTGVSQNPRHKITKRGQNVTFRCDPISEHNRLYWYRQTLGQGPEFLTYFQNEAQLEKSRLLSDRFSAERPKGSFSTLEIQRTEQGDSAMYLCASSSRAGEHEQFFGPGTRLTVL.

The chain's CDR3 is CAWGWAGNLGQPQHF. CDR3 DNA sequence: TGTGCCTGGGGTTGGGCAGGGAATCTAGGGCAGCCCCAGCATTTT. The chain uses TRBV30 and TRBJ1-5; TRBD1 might be the D (5 bases). Deletions cut 5 bases from V and 7 bases from J, with 21 bases between. This CDR3 contains 15 residues. Germline loops: CDR1 GTSNPN, CDR2 SVGIG (reference sequence).

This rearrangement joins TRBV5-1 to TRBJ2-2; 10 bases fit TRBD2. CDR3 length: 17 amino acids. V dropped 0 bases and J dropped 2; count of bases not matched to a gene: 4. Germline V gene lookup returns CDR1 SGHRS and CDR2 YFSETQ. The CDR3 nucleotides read TGCGCCAGCAGCTTGGCTAGCGGGGGCGTTAACACCGGGGAGCTGTTTTTT. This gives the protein CASSLASGGVNTGELFF.

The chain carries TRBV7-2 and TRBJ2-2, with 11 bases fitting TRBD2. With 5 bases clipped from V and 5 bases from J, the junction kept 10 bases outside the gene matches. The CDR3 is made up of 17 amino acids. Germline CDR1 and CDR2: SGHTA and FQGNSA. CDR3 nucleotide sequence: TGTGCCAGCAGCCCCCGGGGGCTAGCGGGAGGTACCGGGGAGCTGTTTTTT. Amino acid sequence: CASSPRGLAGGTGELFF. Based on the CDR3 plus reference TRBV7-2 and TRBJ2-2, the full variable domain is GAGVSQSPSNKVTEKGKDVELRCDPISGHTALYWYRQSLGQGLEFLIYFQGNSAPDKSGLPSDRFSAERTGGSVSTLTIQRTQQEDSAVYLCASSPRGLAGGTGELFFGEGSRLTVL.

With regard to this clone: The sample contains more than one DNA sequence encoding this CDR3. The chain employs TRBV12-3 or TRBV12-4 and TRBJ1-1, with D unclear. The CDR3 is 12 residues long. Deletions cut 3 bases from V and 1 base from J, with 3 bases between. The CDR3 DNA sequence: TGTGCCAGCAGTTTTAGGAACACTGAAGCTTTCTTT. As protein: CASSFRNTEAFF.

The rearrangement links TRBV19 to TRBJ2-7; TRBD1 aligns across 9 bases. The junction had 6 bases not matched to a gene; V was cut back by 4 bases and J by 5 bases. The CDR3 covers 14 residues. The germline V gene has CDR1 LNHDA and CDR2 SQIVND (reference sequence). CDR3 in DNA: TGTGCCAGTAGTACCGCACAGGGGGCCGACGAGCAGTACTTC. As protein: CASSTAQGADEQYF. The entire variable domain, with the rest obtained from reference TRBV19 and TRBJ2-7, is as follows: DGGITQSPKYLFRKEGQNVTLSCEQNLNHDAMYWYRQDPGQGLRLIYYSQIVNDFQKGDIAEGYSVSREKKESFPLTVTSAQKNPTAFYLCASSTAQGADEQYFGPGTRLTVT.

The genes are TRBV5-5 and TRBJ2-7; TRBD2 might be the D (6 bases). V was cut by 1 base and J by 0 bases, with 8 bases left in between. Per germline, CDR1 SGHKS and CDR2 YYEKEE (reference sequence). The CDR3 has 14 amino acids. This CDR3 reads CASSLFGGSYEQYF. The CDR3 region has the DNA TGTGCCAGCAGCTTGTTCGGGGGCTCCTACGAGCAGTACTTC.

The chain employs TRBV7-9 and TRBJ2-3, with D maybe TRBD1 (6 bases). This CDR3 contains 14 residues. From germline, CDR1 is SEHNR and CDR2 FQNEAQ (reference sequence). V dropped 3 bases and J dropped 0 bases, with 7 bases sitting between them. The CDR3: CASSFRGSTDTQYF. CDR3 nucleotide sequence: TGTGCCAGCAGCTTCAGGGGAAGCACAGATACGCAGTATTTT.

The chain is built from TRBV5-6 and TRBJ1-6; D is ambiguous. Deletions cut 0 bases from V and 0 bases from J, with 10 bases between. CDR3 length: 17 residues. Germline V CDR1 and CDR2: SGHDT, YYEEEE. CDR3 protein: CASSLEGGFSYNSPLHF. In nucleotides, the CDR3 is TGTGCCAGCAGCTTGGAGGGAGGGTTCTCCTATAATTCACCCCTCCACTTT.

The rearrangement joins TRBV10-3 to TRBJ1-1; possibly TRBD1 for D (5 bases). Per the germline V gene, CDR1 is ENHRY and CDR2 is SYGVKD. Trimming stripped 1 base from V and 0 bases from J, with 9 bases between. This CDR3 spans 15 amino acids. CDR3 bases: TGTGCCATCAGTGAGTTGGGGGGACTGAACACTGAAGCTTTCTTT. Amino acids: CAISELGGLNTEAFF.

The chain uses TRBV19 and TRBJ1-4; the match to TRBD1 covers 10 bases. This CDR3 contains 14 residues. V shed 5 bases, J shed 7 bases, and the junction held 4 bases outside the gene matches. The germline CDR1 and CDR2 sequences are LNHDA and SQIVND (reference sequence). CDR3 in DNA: TGTGCCAGTAGTCCGGGACAGGGGAGTGAAAAACTGTTTTTT. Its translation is CASSPGQGSEKLFF.

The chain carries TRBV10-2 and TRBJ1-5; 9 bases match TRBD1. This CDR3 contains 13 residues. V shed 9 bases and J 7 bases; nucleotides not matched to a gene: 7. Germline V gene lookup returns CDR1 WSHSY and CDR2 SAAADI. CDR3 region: CASEQGAGQPQHF. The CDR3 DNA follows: TGCGCCAGTGAACAGGGGGCGGGGCAGCCCCAGCATTTT.

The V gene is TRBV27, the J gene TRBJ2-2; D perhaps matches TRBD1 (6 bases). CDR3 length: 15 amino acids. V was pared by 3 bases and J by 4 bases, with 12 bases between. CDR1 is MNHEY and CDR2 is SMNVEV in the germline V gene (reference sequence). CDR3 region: CASSFSQGGTGELFF. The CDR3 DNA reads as TGTGCCAGCAGTTTCTCACAGGGCGGCACCGGGGAGCTGTTTTTT.

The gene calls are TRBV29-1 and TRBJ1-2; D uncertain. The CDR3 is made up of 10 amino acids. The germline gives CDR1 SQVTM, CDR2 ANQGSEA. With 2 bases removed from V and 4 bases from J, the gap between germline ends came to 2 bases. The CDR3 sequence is CSVERYGYTF. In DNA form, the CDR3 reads TGCAGCGTTGAACGCTATGGCTACACCTTC. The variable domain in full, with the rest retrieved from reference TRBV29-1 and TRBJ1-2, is SAVISQKPSRDICQRGTSLTIQCQVDSQVTMMFWYRQQPGQSLTLIATANQGSEATYESGFVIDKFPISRPNLTFSTLTVSNMSPEDSSIYLCSVERYGYTFGSGTRLTVV.

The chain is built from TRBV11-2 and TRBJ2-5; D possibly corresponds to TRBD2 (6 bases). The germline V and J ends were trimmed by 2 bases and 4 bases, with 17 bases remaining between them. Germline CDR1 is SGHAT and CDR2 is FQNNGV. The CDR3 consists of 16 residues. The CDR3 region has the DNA TGTGCCAGCAGCTTATCTAGCGCCGCAGTAGGAGAGACCCAGTACTTC. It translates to CASSLSSAAVGETQYF.

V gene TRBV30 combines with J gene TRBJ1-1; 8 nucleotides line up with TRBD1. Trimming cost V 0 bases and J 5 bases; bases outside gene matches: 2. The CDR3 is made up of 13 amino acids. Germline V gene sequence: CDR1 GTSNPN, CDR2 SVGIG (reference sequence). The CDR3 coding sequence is TGTGCCTGGAGTGTACGACAGGGGACTGAAGCTTTCTTT. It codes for CAWSVRQGTEAFF.

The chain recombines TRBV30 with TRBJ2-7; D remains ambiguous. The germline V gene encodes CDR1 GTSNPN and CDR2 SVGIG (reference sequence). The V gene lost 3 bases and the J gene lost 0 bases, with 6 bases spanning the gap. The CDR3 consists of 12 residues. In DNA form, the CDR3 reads TGTGCCTGGAGCCCCTTCTCCTACGAGCAGTACTTC. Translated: CAWSPFSYEQYF.

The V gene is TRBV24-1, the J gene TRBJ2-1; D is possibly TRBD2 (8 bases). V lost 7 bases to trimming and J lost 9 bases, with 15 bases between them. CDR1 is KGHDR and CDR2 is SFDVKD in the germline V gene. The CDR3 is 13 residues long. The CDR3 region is CATSGSGTAEQFF. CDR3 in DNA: TGTGCCACCAGCGGTAGCGGGACAGCTGAGCAGTTCTTC.

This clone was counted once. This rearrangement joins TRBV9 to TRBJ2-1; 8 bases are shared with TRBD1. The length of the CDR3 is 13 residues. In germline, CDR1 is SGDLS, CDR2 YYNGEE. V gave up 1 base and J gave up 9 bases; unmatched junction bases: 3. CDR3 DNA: TGTGCCAGCAGCGTATCCGACAGGGGTGAGCAGTTCTTC. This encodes CASSVSDRGEQFF.

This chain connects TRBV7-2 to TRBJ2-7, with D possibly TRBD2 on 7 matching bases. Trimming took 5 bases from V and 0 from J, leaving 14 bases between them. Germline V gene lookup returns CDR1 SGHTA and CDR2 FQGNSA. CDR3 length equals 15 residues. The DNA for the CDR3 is TGTGCCAGCAGCCTAGGGGGGGACCTCTCCTACGAGCAGTACGTC. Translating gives CASSLGGDLSYEQYV.

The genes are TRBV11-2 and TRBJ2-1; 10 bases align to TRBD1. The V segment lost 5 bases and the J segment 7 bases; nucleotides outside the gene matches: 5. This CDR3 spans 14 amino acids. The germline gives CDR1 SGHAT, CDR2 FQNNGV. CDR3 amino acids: CASSLTGGTNEQFF. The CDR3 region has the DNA TGTGCCAGCAGCCTGACAGGGGGCACGAATGAGCAGTTCTTC.